The 19 T cell receptor beta chains below come from one sample, sequenced in a study of cytomegalovirus exposure and HLA in healthy donors. Here immunoSEQ multiplex PCR was the method, and the copy in TCRdb shows in-frame clones only, minus some. The sample shows 250,000 to 400,000 clones, approximately 88% of them seen only once. Source material: PBMCs. The receptors here all came from a man younger than 45 in good health and CMV-seronegative.

The chain has TRBV18 and TRBJ1-2; the match to TRBD1 covers 7 bases. The CDR3 runs 14 residues. Germline V gene sequence: CDR1 KGHSH, CDR2 LQKENI. J lost 7 bases, V lost 6 bases, and 11 bases had no gene match. As DNA, the CDR3 is TGTGCCAGCTCCATTGACAGGGAGAAGGTTGGCTACACCTTC. Amino acid sequence: CASSIDREKVGYTF.

V is TRBV12-5 and J is TRBJ2-1, with 7 bases matching TRBD1. V dropped 7 bases and J dropped 6; count of bases not matched to a gene: 6. The CDR3 has 13 amino acids. Germline CDR1 is LGHNT and CDR2 is FRNRAP. In DNA form, the CDR3 reads TGTGCTAGTGATCCGACAGGGAGCAATGAGCAGTTCTTC. Protein: CASDPTGSNEQFF.

The chain couples TRBV5-4 to TRBJ2-1; 10 bases are shared with TRBD2. This CDR3 is 15 amino acids long. In germline, CDR1 is SGHNT, CDR2 YYREEE (reference sequence). The V segment lost 2 bases and the J segment 7 bases; nucleotides outside the gene matches: 6. The CDR3 reads CASSFPAGGRNEQFF. CDR3 sequence (DNA): TGTGCCAGCAGCTTCCCAGCGGGGGGGCGAAATGAGCAGTTCTTC.

The V gene is TRBV29-1, the J gene TRBJ1-5, with D possibly TRBD1 on 6 matching bases. Trimming left V 5 bases short and J 5 bases short, with 13 bases between. Germline CDR1 SQVTM, CDR2 ANQGSEA. The CDR3 consists of 13 residues. The CDR3 DNA follows: TGCAGCGTTAACACAGGGTTGGATCAGCCCCAGCATTTT. Protein sequence: CSVNTGLDQPQHF.

The chain employs TRBV4-1 and TRBJ2-3; D is ambiguous. This CDR3 has 13 residues. Germline assignment: CDR1 MGHRA and CDR2 YSYEKL. Trimming took 5 bases from V and 0 from J, leaving 6 bases between them. The CDR3 reads CASSFRSTDTQYF. The CDR3, as DNA: TGCGCCAGCAGCTTTCGGAGCACAGATACGCAGTATTTT.

This rearrangement joins TRBV27 to TRBJ1-1, with D perhaps TRBD1 (5 bases). The germline V and J ends were trimmed by 8 bases and 3 bases, with 16 bases remaining between them. The germline V gene has CDR1 MNHEY and CDR2 SMNVEV (reference sequence). The CDR3 runs 14 residues. CDR3 in DNA: TGTGCCAGCCGCCGTAGAGGAGGGGACACTGAAGCTTTCTTT. This codes for CASRRRGGDTEAFF.

This clone showed up just once. The V and J genes are TRBV7-9 and TRBJ2-6; D gene ambiguous. Germline CDR1 is SEHNR and CDR2 is FQNEAQ (reference sequence). V lost 1 base and J lost 2, with 6 bases in between. This CDR3 region has 15 residues. The CDR3 nucleotides read TGTGCCAGCAGCTTAGTTATCGCTGGGGCCAACGTCCTGACTTTC. It codes for CASSLVIAGANVLTF.

This chain links TRBV5-1 with TRBJ1-1; 7 bases are a match to TRBD1. The V segment lost 4 bases and the J segment 4 bases; nucleotides outside the gene matches: 7. CDR3 length: 14 residues. Germline CDR1 reads SGHRS; CDR2 reads YFSETQ. In nucleotides, the CDR3 is TGCGCCAGCAGCCAATCGGGACAGAGCACTGAAGCTTTCTTT. This translates into CASSQSGQSTEAFF. Combining the CDR3 with reference TRBV5-1 and TRBJ1-1 gives the whole variable domain KAGVTQTPRYLIKTRGQQVTLSCSPISGHRSVSWYQQTPGQGLQFLFEYFSETQRNKGNFPGRFSGRQFSNSRSEMNVSTLELGDSALYLCASSQSGQSTEAFFGQGTRLTVV.

The chain couples TRBV6-5 to TRBJ2-7; TRBD2 is a possible D gene (6 bases). V was trimmed by 5 bases and J by 3 bases, leaving 11 bases between them. This CDR3 has 13 amino acids. The V gene's germline CDR1 is MNHEY and CDR2 SVGAGI. The CDR3 nucleotides read TGTGCCAGCAGTAGGGACTCCAACTACGAGCAGTACTTC. Translated, it gives CASSRDSNYEQYF.

The chain recombines TRBV6-6 with TRBJ1-1; no firm D call. Germline V lookup: CDR1 MNHNY, CDR2 SVGAGI (reference sequence). V lost 4 bases to trimming and J lost 3 bases, with 12 bases between them. The CDR3 totals 14 residues. The CDR3 region is CASSSNMEHTEAFF. CDR3 sequence (DNA): TGTGCCAGCAGTTCGAACATGGAGCACACTGAAGCTTTCTTT.

The V gene is TRBV4-1, the J gene TRBJ1-6; D is ambiguous. Germline loops: CDR1 MGHRA, CDR2 YSYEKL. The length of the CDR3 is 16 residues. V was pared by 6 bases and J by 0 bases, with 12 bases between. CDR3 nucleotide sequence: TGCGCCAGCAGGCTGGACGGGAGCTCCTATAATTCACCCCTCCACTTT. This encodes CASRLDGSSYNSPLHF.

With regard to this clone: One end of the junction fails to match germline, which may point to a read error. This chain joins TRBV7-2 and TRBJ2-4; 7 bases agree with TRBD2. The length of the CDR3 is 15 residues. The germline gives CDR1 SGHTA, CDR2 FQGNSA. DNA for the CDR3: TGTGCCAGCAGCTTAACCACTAGCGCCAGAAACATTCAGTACTTC. It codes for CASSLTTSARNIQYF.

This clone was observed a single time. The V and J genes are TRBV7-2 and TRBJ1-5; D perhaps matches TRBD1 (5 bases). The germline V gene has CDR1 SGHTA and CDR2 FQGNSA. The CDR3 is 14 amino acids. V lost 5 bases to trimming and J lost 3 bases, with 11 bases between them. Here the CDR3 DNA reads TGTGCCAGCAGCCGGAGGGGTAACAATCAGCCCCAGCATTTT. Its translation: CASSRRGNNQPQHF. The variable domain in full, completed from reference TRBV7-2 and TRBJ1-5, reads GAGVSQSPSNKVTEKGKDVELRCDPISGHTALYWYRQSLGQGLEFLIYFQGNSAPDKSGLPSDRFSAERTGGSVSTLTIQRTQQEDSAVYLCASSRRGNNQPQHFGDGTRLSIL.

This clone turned up a few times. This chain joins TRBV5-4 and TRBJ1-2; D is unresolved. V gave up 4 bases and J gave up 1 base, with 11 bases separating them. The CDR3 is made up of 14 amino acids. Per germline, CDR1 SGHNT and CDR2 YYREEE (reference sequence). The CDR3 here is CASSEGWDNYGYTF. Here the CDR3 DNA reads TGTGCCAGCAGCGAGGGATGGGATAACTATGGCTACACCTTC.

The chain employs TRBV7-9 and TRBJ1-1; D remains ambiguous. Germline V gene data show CDR1 as SEHNR and CDR2 as FQNEAQ (reference sequence). This CDR3 spans 13 amino acids. Trimming removed 1 base at V and 3 bases at J, with 6 bases between. The CDR3 sequence: CASSLEQYTEAFF. Here the CDR3 DNA reads TGTGCCAGCAGCTTAGAACAGTACACTGAAGCTTTCTTT.

J is TRBJ1-2 and V is TRBV6-4; D is possibly TRBD1 (5 bases). Germline loops: CDR1 MRHNA, CDR2 SNTAGT. Trimming took 6 bases from V and 2 from J, leaving 13 bases between them. This CDR3 spans 14 amino acids. The CDR3 region has the DNA TGTGCCAGCAGGGGCTCCACAGGAAACTATGGCTACACCTTC. Translated, it gives CASRGSTGNYGYTF.

The chain carries TRBV4-3 and TRBJ1-5; the D gene is possibly TRBD1 (6 bases). Deletions cut 3 bases from V and 7 bases from J, with 13 bases between. CDR1 and CDR2 (germline): LGHNA, YSLEER. The CDR3 is 14 amino acids. CDR3 in amino acids: CASSQAGGGQPQHF. Here the CDR3 DNA reads TGCGCCAGCAGCCAGGCGGGGGGCGGACAGCCCCAGCATTTT.

This rearrangement joins TRBV7-9 to TRBJ2-1, with 8 nucleotides matching TRBD1. Looked up from germline, CDR1 is SEHNR and CDR2 is FQNEAQ (reference sequence). V was clipped by 6 bases and J by 5 bases; unmatched bases: 15. This CDR3 region has 17 residues. The CDR3 protein is CASSPAAGTGTHNEQFF. Here the CDR3 DNA reads TGTGCCAGCAGTCCTGCTGCCGGGACAGGCACACACAATGAGCAGTTCTTC.

The rearrangement joins TRBV6-5 to TRBJ1-2; D gene uncertain. Trimming stripped 0 bases from V and 6 bases from J, with 8 bases between. CDR1 and CDR2 (germline): MNHEY, SVGAGI. The CDR3 runs to 13 residues. The CDR3 loop is CASSYSGLDGYTF. The CDR3 nucleotides read TGTGCCAGCAGTTACTCGGGCCTGGATGGCTACACCTTC.